These T cell receptor beta chains were read from a single sample in a study of human T cells and chemical hapten exposure. TCRdb fed the RACE reads into MiXCR, producing one record per CDR3 protein. The data contain some 38,000 distinct CDR3 sequences, over 7.5% of them seen just once; the ten biggest clones take up 20% to 30%. Sequencing was performed on whole blood, taken in connection with sensitization to the hapten diphenylcyclopropenone (DPC). The origin of the receptors is a man aged 50 to 60 with alopecia areata. Some clones in this sample may be carry-over from other donors' samples. CDR3s include the opening cysteine and the closing phenylalanine or tryptophan.

cdr3_aa j_call v_call
CASSTYRFSNQPQHF TRBJ1-5 TRBV7-2
CSARKPEGEKLFF TRBJ1-4 TRBV20-1
CASRLAVNNEQFF TRBJ2-1 TRBV5-1
CASSQEAGTGQPQHF TRBJ1-5 TRBV4-3
CASSLWKDGDGYTF TRBJ1-2 TRBV28
CASSPPLQTDTQYF TRBJ2-3 TRBV18
CASSYSSRPAYEQYF TRBJ2-7 TRBV6-5
CASSPGQGIYEQYF TRBJ2-7 TRBV5-1
CASSSGQQETQYF TRBJ2-5 TRBV28
CASSQDNRGRVTDTQYF TRBJ2-3 TRBV14
CASSVEGPQNEQFF TRBJ2-1 TRBV9
CSVVGRFADTQYF TRBJ2-3 TRBV29-1
CASSLSTSAYNEQFF TRBJ2-1 TRBV5-1